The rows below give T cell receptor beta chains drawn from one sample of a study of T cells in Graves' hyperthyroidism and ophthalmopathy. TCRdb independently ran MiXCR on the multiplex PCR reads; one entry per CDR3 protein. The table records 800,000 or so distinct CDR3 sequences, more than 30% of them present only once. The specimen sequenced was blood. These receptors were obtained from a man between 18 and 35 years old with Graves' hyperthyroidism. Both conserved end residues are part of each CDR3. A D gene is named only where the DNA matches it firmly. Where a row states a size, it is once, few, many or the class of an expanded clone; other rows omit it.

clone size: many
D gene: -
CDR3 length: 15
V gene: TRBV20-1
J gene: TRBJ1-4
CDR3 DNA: TGCAGTGCTCCCCGATACGCAACAACTAATGAAAAACTGTTTTTT
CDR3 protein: CSAPRYATTNEKLFF

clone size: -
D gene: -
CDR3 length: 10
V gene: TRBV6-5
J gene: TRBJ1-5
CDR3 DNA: TGTGCGGGGGTCCATCAGCCCCAGCATTTT
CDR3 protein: CAGVHQPQHF

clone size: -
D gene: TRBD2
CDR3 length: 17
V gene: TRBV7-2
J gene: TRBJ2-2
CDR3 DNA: TGTGCCAGCAGGACCGCTAGCGGGGGGTGGAACACCGGGGAGCTGTTTTTT
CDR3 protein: CASRTASGGWNTGELFF

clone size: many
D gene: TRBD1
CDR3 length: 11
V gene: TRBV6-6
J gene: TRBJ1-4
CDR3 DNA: TGTGCCAGCAGTAGGACAGGGACATTGTTTTTT
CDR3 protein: CASSRTGTLFF

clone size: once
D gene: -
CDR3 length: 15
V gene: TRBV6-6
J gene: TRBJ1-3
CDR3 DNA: TGTGCCAGCAGTTACGATACAGACTCTGGAAACACCATATATTTT
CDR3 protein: CASSYDTDSGNTIYF

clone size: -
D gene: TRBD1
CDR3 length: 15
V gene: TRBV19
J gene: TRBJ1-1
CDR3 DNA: TGTGCCAGTAGTATAATGACAGGGGGAGAGACTGAAGCTTTCTTT
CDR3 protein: CASSIMTGGETEAFF

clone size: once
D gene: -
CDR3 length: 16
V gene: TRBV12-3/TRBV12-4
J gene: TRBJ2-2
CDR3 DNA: TGTGCCAGCACCACGGACCTCAACGGGGACACCGGGGAGCTGTTTTTT
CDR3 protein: CASTTDLNGDTGELFF

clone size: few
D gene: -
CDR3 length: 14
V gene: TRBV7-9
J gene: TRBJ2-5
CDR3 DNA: TGTGCCAGCAGCTCCGCAACTAGCTTTGAGACCCAGTACTTC
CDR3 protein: CASSSATSFETQYF

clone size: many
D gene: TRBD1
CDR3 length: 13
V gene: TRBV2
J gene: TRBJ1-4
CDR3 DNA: TGTGCCACCTCGGACAGGGCCAATGAAAAACTGTTTTTT
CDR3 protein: CATSDRANEKLFF

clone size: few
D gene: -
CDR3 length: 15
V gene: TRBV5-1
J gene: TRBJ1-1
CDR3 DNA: TGCGCCAGCAGACAGGGCGGCAGGTTAAGCACTGAAGCTTTCTTT
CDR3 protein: CASRQGGRLSTEAFF

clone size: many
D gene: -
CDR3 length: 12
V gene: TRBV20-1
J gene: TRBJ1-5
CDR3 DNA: TGCAGTGCCGGGGAGGGAAATCAGCCCCAGCATTTT
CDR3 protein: CSAGEGNQPQHF

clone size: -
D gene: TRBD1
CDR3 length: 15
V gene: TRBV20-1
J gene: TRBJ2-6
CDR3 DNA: TGCAGTGCTCATGGACAGGGTGATGGGGCCAACGTCCTGACTTTC
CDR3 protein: CSAHGQGDGANVLTF

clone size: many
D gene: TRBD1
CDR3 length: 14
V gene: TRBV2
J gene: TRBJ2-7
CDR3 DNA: TGTGCCAGCAGTGCAGGACAGGGCCCAAGGGAGCAGTACTTC
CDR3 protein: CASSAGQGPREQYF

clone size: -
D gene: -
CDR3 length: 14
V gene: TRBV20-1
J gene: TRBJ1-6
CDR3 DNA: TGCAGTGCAAAGCCCAGCAGGGCAACGGCACCCCTCCACTTT
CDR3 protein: CSAKPSRATAPLHF

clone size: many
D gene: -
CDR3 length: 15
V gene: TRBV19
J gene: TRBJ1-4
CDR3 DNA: TGTGCCAGTAGTCCAATGGGAGCGGCTAATGAAAAACTGTTTTTT
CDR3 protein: CASSPMGAANEKLFF

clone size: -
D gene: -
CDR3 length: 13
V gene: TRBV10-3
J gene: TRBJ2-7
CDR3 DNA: TGTGCCAGCAGCGACAGCCTCTCCTACGAGCAGTACTTC
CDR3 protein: CASSDSLSYEQYF